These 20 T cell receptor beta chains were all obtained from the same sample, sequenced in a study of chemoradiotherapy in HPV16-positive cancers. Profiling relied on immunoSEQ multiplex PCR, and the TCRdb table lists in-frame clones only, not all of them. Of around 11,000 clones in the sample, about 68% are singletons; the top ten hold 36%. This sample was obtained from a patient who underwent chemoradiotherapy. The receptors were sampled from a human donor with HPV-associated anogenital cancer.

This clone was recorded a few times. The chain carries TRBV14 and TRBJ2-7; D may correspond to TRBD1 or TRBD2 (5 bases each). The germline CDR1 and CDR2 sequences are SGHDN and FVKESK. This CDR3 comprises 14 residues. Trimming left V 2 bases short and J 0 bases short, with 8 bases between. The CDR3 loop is CASSQWGSSYEQYF. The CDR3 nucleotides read TGTGCCAGCAGCCAATGGGGGAGCTCCTACGAGCAGTACTTC. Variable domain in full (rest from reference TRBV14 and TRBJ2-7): EAGVTQFPSHSVIEKGQTVTLRCDPISGHDNLYWYRRVMGKEIKFLLHFVKESKQDESGMPNNRFLAERTGGTYSTLKVQPAELEDSGVYFCASSQWGSSYEQYFGPGTRLTVT.

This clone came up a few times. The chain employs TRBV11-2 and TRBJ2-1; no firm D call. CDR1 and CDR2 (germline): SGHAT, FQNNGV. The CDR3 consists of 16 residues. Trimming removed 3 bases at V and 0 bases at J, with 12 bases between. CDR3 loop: CASSLVAHISYNEQFF. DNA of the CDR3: TGTGCCAGCAGCTTGGTTGCCCATATCTCCTACAATGAGCAGTTCTTC.

This chain's CDR3 is CASSRGLSSTDTQYF. DNA for the CDR3: TGTGCCAGCTCACGTGGCCTCTCCAGCACAGATACGCAGTATTTT. J is TRBJ2-3 and V is TRBV18, with D unresolved. V lost 4 bases, J lost 0 bases, and 11 bases lay in between. Per germline, CDR1 KGHSH and CDR2 LQKENI. The CDR3 is 15 residues long. Full variable domain (remainder filled in from reference TRBV18 and TRBJ2-3): NAGVMQNPRHLVRRRGQEARLRCSPMKGHSHVYWYRQLPEEGLKFMVYLQKENIIDESGMPKERFSAEFPKEGPSILRIQQVVRGDSAAYFCASSRGLSSTDTQYFGPGTRLTVL.

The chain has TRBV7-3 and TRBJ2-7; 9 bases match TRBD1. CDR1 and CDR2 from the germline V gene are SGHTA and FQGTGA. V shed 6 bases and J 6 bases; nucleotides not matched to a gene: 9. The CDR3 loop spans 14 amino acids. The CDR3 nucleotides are TGTGCCAGCAGGAGGCCGGGACAGGGCGTCGAGCAGTACTTC. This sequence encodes CASRRPGQGVEQYF.

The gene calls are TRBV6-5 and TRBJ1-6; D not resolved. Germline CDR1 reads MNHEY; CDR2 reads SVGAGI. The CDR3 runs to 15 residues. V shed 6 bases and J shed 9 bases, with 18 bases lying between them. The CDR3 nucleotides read TGTGCCAGCAGCACAGCCTTAGACACGGGTTCACCCCTCCACTTT. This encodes CASSTALDTGSPLHF.

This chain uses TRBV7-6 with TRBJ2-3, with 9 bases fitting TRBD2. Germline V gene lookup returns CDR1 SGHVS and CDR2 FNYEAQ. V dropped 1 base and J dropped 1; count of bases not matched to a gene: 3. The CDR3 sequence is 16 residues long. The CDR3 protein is CASSLDLAGRTDTQYF. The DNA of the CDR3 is TGTGCCAGCAGCTTAGACCTAGCGGGGCGCACAGATACGCAGTATTTT. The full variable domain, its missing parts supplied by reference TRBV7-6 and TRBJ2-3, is GAGVSQSPRYKVTKRGQDVALRCDPISGHVSLYWYRQALGQGPEFLTYFNYEAQQDKSGLPNDRFSAERPEGSISTLTIQRTEQRDSAMYRCASSLDLAGRTDTQYFGPGTRLTVL.

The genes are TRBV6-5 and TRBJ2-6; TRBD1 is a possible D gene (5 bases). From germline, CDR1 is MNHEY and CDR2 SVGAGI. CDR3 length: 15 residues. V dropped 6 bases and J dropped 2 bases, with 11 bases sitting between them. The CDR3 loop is CASRSGLAGANVLTF. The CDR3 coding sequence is TGTGCCAGCAGGTCAGGGTTAGCTGGGGCCAACGTCCTGACTTTC.

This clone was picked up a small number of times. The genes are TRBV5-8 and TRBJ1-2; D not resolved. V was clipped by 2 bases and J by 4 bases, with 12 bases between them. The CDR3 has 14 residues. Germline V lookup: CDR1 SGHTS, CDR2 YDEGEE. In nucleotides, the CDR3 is TGTGCCAGCAGCTTAAGGCAGTCGATCTATGGCTACACCTTC. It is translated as CASSLRQSIYGYTF.

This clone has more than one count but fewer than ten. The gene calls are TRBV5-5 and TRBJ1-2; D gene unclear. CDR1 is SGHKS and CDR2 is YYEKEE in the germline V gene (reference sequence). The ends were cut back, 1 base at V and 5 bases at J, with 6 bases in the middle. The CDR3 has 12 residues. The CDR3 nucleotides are TGTGCCAGCAGCTTGTTAGTATATGGCTACACCTTC. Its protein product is CASSLLVYGYTF.

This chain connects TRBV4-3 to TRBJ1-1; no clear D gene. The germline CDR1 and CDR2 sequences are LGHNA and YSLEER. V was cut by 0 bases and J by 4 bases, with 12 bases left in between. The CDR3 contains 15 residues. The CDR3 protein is CASSQEVPGLTEAFF. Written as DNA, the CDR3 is TGCGCCAGCAGCCAAGAGGTTCCCGGGCTCACTGAAGCTTTCTTT.

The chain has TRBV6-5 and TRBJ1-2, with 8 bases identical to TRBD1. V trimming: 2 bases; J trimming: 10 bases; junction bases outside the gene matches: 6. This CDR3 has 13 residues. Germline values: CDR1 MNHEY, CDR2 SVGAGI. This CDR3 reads CASSYQGAVDYTF. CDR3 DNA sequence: TGTGCCAGCAGTTACCAGGGGGCGGTCGACTACACCTTC.

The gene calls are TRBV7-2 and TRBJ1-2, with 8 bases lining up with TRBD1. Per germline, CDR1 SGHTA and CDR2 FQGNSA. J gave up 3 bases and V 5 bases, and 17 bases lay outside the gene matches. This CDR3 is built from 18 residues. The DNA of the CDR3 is TGTGCCAGCAGCCCTTCGACCCAACCAGGGGGCGGGTACTATGGCTACACCTTC. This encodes CASSPSTQPGGGYYGYTF.

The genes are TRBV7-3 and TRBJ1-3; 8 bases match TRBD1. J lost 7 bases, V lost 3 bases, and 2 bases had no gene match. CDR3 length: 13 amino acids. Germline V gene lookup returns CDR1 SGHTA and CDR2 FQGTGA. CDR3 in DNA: TGTGCCAGCAGCTTGCAGGGGGCGAACACCATATATTTT. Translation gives CASSLQGANTIYF.

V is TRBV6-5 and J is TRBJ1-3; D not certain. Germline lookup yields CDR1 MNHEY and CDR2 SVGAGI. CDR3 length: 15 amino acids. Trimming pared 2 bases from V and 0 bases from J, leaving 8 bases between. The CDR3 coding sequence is TGTGCCAGCAGTTACGGGTTTAGCTCTGGAAACACCATATATTTT. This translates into CASSYGFSSGNTIYF.

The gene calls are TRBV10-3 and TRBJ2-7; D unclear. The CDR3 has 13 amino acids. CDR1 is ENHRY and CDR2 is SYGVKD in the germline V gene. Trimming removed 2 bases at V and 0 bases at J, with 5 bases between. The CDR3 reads CAISEDNSYEQYV. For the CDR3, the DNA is TGTGCCATCAGTGAGGACAACTCCTACGAGCAGTACGTC.

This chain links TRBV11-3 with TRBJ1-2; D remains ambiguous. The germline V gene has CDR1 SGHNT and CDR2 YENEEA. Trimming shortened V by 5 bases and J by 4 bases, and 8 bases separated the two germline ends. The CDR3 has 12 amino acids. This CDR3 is CASSLGSYGYTF. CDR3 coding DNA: TGTGCCAGCAGCCTCGGGTCCTATGGCTACACCTTC.

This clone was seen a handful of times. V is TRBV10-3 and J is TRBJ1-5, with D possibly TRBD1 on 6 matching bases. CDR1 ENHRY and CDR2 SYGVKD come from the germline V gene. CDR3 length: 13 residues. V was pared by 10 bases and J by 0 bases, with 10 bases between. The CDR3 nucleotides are TGTGCCACGAGGGGGTATAGCAATCAGCCCCAGCATTTT. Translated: CATRGYSNQPQHF.

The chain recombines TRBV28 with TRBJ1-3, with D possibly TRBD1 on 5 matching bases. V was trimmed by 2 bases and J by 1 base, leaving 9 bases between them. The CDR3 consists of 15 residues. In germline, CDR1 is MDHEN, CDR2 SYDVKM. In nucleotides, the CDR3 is TGTGCCAGCAGTTTACAGGGTCCATCTGGAAACACCATATATTTT. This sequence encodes CASSLQGPSGNTIYF.

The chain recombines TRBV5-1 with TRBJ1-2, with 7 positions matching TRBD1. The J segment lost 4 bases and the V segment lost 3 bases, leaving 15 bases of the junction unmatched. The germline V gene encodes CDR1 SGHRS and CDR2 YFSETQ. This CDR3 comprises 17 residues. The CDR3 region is CASSYTGGTVRFYGYTF. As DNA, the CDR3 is TGCGCCAGCAGCTATACCGGCGGGACAGTCCGCTTCTATGGCTACACCTTC.

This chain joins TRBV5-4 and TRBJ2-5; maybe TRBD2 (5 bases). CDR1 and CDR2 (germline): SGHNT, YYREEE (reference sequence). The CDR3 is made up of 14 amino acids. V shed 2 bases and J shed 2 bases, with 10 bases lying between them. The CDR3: CASSFRGTQETQYF. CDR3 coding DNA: TGTGCCAGCAGCTTCCGGGGTACACAAGAGACCCAGTACTTC.